This is a list of T cell receptor beta chains from one sample in a study of T cell responses to AZD1222 COVID-19 vaccine. Profiled with immunoSEQ multiplex PCR; TCRdb holds only in-frame clones, not every one. The data hold some 150,000 clones, with over 90% observed a single time. The sample consisted of peripheral blood, taken 28 days after the second AZD1222 dose. The receptors were sampled from an adult who received the AZD1222 COVID-19 vaccine. Both conserved end residues are part of each CDR3. Fields, in order: V gene, J gene, D gene, clone size, CDR3 DNA, CDR3 protein. The D gene is left open where the match is weak. Clone size is not always given. Where it is, it says once, few, many or a class for expanded clones.

V: TRBV12-5; J: TRBJ2-1; D: .; size: .; DNA: TGTGCTAGTGGTTTGGTGGGCGGGACGCACGCCTACAATGAGCAGTTCTTC; CDR3: CASGLVGGTHAYNEQFF
V: TRBV5-1; J: TRBJ1-5; D: .; size: .; DNA: TGCGCCAGCAGTAGCGAGGGTTACAGCAATCAGCCCCAGCATTTT; CDR3: CASSSEGYSNQPQHF
V: TRBV6-5; J: TRBJ1-3; D: .; size: .; DNA: TGTGCCAGCAGTTATCGGCAGGGTGGCACTGGAAACACCATATATTTT; CDR3: CASSYRQGGTGNTIYF
V: TRBV7-9; J: TRBJ2-2; D: .; size: .; DNA: TGTGCCAGCAGCTTCCGCAGTAATGACGGGGAGCTGTTTTTT; CDR3: CASSFRSNDGELFF
V: TRBV19; J: TRBJ1-5; D: .; size: .; DNA: TGTGCCAGTAGGTCCTTGGTCAGTTCTTATCAGCCCCAGCATTTT; CDR3: CASRSLVSSYQPQHF
V: TRBV27; J: TRBJ2-2; D: .; size: .; DNA: TGTGCCAGCAGTTTATCCACTCGGGCCGGGGAGCTGTTTTTT; CDR3: CASSLSTRAGELFF
V: TRBV15; J: TRBJ2-1; D: .; size: .; DNA: TGTGCCACCAGCGGGGGACCCCTTGACAATGAGCAGTTCTTC; CDR3: CATSGGPLDNEQFF
V: TRBV5-5; J: TRBJ2-7; D: .; size: few; DNA: TGTGCCAGCAGCTTGGGGACAGCCTCCTACGAGCAGTACTTC; CDR3: CASSLGTASYEQYF
V: TRBV18; J: TRBJ1-2; D: .; size: .; DNA: TGTGCCAGCTCACCAGAGACGGATTATGGCTACACCTTC; CDR3: CASSPETDYGYTF
V: TRBV7-8; J: TRBJ1-1; D: .; size: .; DNA: TGTGCCAGCAGCTTCCTTCGGTCGGGGACGAACACTGAAGCTTTCTTT; CDR3: CASSFLRSGTNTEAFF
V: TRBV2; J: TRBJ1-2; D: .; size: .; DNA: TGTGCCAGCAGCGGAGGAGGGACCCTAAACTATGGCTACACCTTC; CDR3: CASSGGGTLNYGYTF
V: TRBV30; J: TRBJ2-1; D: .; size: .; DNA: TGTGCCTGGAGTCGTATTTCCTACAATGAGCAGTTCTTC; CDR3: CAWSRISYNEQFF
V: TRBV5-6; J: TRBJ1-5; D: .; size: few; DNA: TGTGCCAGCAGCACCCAAAACAGGAATCAGCCCCAGCATTTT; CDR3: CASSTQNRNQPQHF
V: TRBV4-1; J: TRBJ1-1; D: TRBD1; size: .; DNA: TGCGCCAGCAGCCACCTTCGACAGGGGGCGAACACTGAAGCTTTCTTT; CDR3: CASSHLRQGANTEAFF
V: TRBV10-3; J: TRBJ2-7; D: .; size: .; DNA: TGTGCCATCAGTGAGTCCGATTACGAGCAGTACTTC; CDR3: CAISESDYEQYF
V: TRBV18; J: TRBJ1-1; D: .; size: .; DNA: TGTGCCAGCTCACCGGGCGGGTCGGGGACTGAAGCTTTCTTT; CDR3: CASSPGGSGTEAFF
V: TRBV18; J: TRBJ2-2; D: .; size: .; DNA: TGTGCCAGCTCGCCCTACAGGGAGGCCGGGGAGCTGTTTTTT; CDR3: CASSPYREAGELFF
V: TRBV21-1; J: TRBJ1-2; D: .; size: once; DNA: TGTGCCAGCAGCAAGCGGGACAGGGGGAGCTACACCTTC; CDR3: CASSKRDRGSYTF
V: TRBV28; J: TRBJ2-7; D: TRBD1; size: .; DNA: TGTGCCAGCAGTTTATGGACAGGGGGATTTTACGAGCAGTACTTC; CDR3: CASSLWTGGFYEQYF
V: TRBV19; J: TRBJ1-5; D: TRBD1; size: .; DNA: TGTGCCAGTAGTATAGAGGGACAGGGGGTGAATCAGCCCCAGCATTTT; CDR3: CASSIEGQGVNQPQHF
V: TRBV4-1; J: TRBJ2-7; D: TRBD2; size: .; DNA: TGCGCCAGCAGCGGAACCGGGACTAGTCACGAGCAGTACTTC; CDR3: CASSGTGTSHEQYF
V: TRBV5-1; J: TRBJ2-1; D: .; size: .; DNA: TGCGCCAGCAAAGTGGGCCCGTCGAGCAATGAGCAGTTCTTC; CDR3: CASKVGPSSNEQFF
V: TRBV6-5; J: TRBJ2-1; D: TRBD2; size: .; DNA: TGTGCCAGCAGTTCTCGCCGGGGGGCCTACAATGAGCAGTTCTTC; CDR3: CASSSRRGAYNEQFF
V: TRBV23-1; J: TRBJ2-2; D: .; size: .; DNA: TGCGCCAGCAGTCAATCAGAAGCCGGGGAGCTGTTTTTT; CDR3: CASSQSEAGELFF
V: TRBV19; J: TRBJ2-2; D: .; size: .; DNA: TGTGCCAGCTGCAGTGACACCGGGGAGCTGTTTTTT; CDR3: CASCSDTGELFF
V: TRBV4-1; J: TRBJ1-6; D: TRBD1; size: .; DNA: TGCGCCAGCAGCCAAGAGGACAGGGCCGCCCGGTCACCCCTCCACTTT; CDR3: CASSQEDRAARSPLHF
V: TRBV19; J: TRBJ2-7; D: .; size: .; DNA: TGTGCCAGTAGTATAGGAGGTAACGAGCAGTACTTC; CDR3: CASSIGGNEQYF
V: TRBV14; J: TRBJ1-2; D: TRBD1; size: .; DNA: TGTGCCAGCAGCCCCACAGGGGGCCTTAACTATGGCTACACCTTC; CDR3: CASSPTGGLNYGYTF
V: TRBV7-6; J: TRBJ2-7; D: TRBD1; size: .; DNA: TGTGCCAGCAGCGCCAGACAGGGGCCGACCTACGAGCAGTACTTC; CDR3: CASSARQGPTYEQYF
V: TRBV9; J: TRBJ2-2; D: TRBD2; size: .; DNA: TGTGCCAGCAGCCCACTCCCTAGCGGGAGGAACACCGGGGAGCTGTTTTTT; CDR3: CASSPLPSGRNTGELFF
V: TRBV3-1/TRBV3-2; J: TRBJ2-1; D: .; size: .; DNA: TGTGCCAGCAGCCAGACCTACAATGAGCAGTTCTTC; CDR3: CASSQTYNEQFF
V: TRBV4-2; J: TRBJ2-2; D: TRBD1; size: .; DNA: TGTGCCAGCAGCCGGGGGACAGGGAGAAACACCGGGGAGCTGTTTTTT; CDR3: CASSRGTGRNTGELFF
V: TRBV19; J: TRBJ1-1; D: .; size: once; DNA: TGTGCCAGTATTTGGTCCGGGGTTAGGACTGAAGCTTTCTTT; CDR3: CASIWSGVRTEAFF
V: TRBV10-2; J: TRBJ1-1; D: .; size: .; DNA: TGCGCCAGCAGTGAGCCCTTCAGGGGAGCGGGCACTGAAGCTTTCTTT; CDR3: CASSEPFRGAGTEAFF
V: TRBV18; J: TRBJ2-2; D: .; size: .; DNA: TGTGCCTCCTCACTGGAAAACACCGGGGAGCTGTTTTTT; CDR3: CASSLENTGELFF
V: TRBV27; J: TRBJ2-3; D: TRBD2; size: .; DNA: TGTGCCAGCAGTTATCACCCAATCCTGGGGGAGGGTTTCACAGATACGCAGTATTTT; CDR3: CASSYHPILGEGFTDTQYF
V: TRBV6-5; J: TRBJ2-7; D: TRBD2; size: .; DNA: TGTGCCAGCACTTATAGCGGGGGCTCCTACGAGCAGTACTTC; CDR3: CASTYSGGSYEQYF
V: TRBV24-1; J: TRBJ2-1; D: .; size: .; DNA: TGTGCCACCAGTGCCCCCCGGACTCCCCAGGACAATGAGCAGTTCTTC; CDR3: CATSAPRTPQDNEQFF
V: TRBV12-3/TRBV12-4; J: TRBJ1-1; D: .; size: .; DNA: TGTGCCAGCAGTGCCCGGACAGACACTGAAGCTTTCTTT; CDR3: CASSARTDTEAFF
V: TRBV30; J: TRBJ2-3; D: TRBD2; size: .; DNA: TGTGCCTGGACTAGCGGGGGGGCCGCGGGAACGCAGTATTTT; CDR3: CAWTSGGAAGTQYF
V: TRBV7-8; J: TRBJ1-2; D: .; size: .; DNA: TGTGCCAGCAGGCCGGACAGTTCCTATGGCTACACCTTC; CDR3: CASRPDSSYGYTF
V: TRBV4-2; J: TRBJ2-2; D: TRBD1; size: .; DNA: TGTGCCAGCAGCTGGATGCAGGGGACAGGTGGATTGAACACCGGGGAGCTGTTTTTT; CDR3: CASSWMQGTGGLNTGELFF
V: TRBV9; J: TRBJ2-2; D: .; size: once; DNA: TGTGCCAGCAGCGTAGGGAACCCCGGGGAGCTGTTTTTT; CDR3: CASSVGNPGELFF
V: TRBV19; J: TRBJ2-3; D: .; size: .; DNA: TGTGCCAGTAGTTCGGGACGTACAGATACGCAGTATTTT; CDR3: CASSSGRTDTQYF
V: TRBV27; J: TRBJ2-7; D: .; size: .; DNA: TGTGCCAGCAGTTTAGATGGGCCCGGAGCTAATCCTTACGAGCAGTACTTC; CDR3: CASSLDGPGANPYEQYF
V: TRBV9; J: TRBJ2-7; D: TRBD2; size: .; DNA: TGTGCCAGCAGCCCCCGAAGCGGGAACACCTACGAGCAGTACTTC; CDR3: CASSPRSGNTYEQYF
V: TRBV20-1; J: TRBJ2-1; D: .; size: .; DNA: TGCAGTGCTAGCGGCAGCTTGCAGTTCTTC; CDR3: CSASGSLQFF
V: TRBV12-3/TRBV12-4; J: TRBJ2-3; D: .; size: .; DNA: TGTGCCAGCAGTTATACAGATACGCAGTATTTT; CDR3: CASSYTDTQYF
V: TRBV30; J: TRBJ2-7; D: .; size: .; DNA: TGTGCCTGGAGTGATCAAGGAAGCGAGCAGTACTTC; CDR3: CAWSDQGSEQYF
V: TRBV19; J: TRBJ2-2; D: TRBD2; size: .; DNA: TGTGCCAGTAGACTAGCGGGGGACACCGGGGAGCTGTTTTTT; CDR3: CASRLAGDTGELFF
V: TRBV2; J: TRBJ1-2; D: .; size: .; DNA: TGTGCCACACCGAACCAGGGGCCCGGTGGCTACACCTTC; CDR3: CATPNQGPGGYTF
V: TRBV9; J: TRBJ2-7; D: TRBD1; size: .; DNA: TGTGCCAGCAGCGGTGGGACAGGGCAAACCCAGTACTTC; CDR3: CASSGGTGQTQYF
V: TRBV27; J: TRBJ1-5; D: .; size: .; DNA: TGTGCCAGCAGTCTGAGACGAGATCAGCCCCAGCATTTT; CDR3: CASSLRRDQPQHF
V: TRBV5-5; J: TRBJ2-1; D: .; size: .; DNA: TGTGCCAGCAGCTTAACAGGCGGTGAGCAGTTCTTC; CDR3: CASSLTGGEQFF
V: TRBV5-6; J: TRBJ1-4; D: .; size: .; DNA: TGTGCCAGCAGCTTGGGCAGGGAGTTCGAAAAACTGTTTTTT; CDR3: CASSLGREFEKLFF
V: TRBV12-3/TRBV12-4; J: TRBJ1-5; D: .; size: .; DNA: TGTGCCAGCAGCCAAAGCCAGCCCCAGCATTTT; CDR3: CASSQSQPQHF
V: TRBV5-1; J: TRBJ2-3; D: .; size: .; DNA: TGCGCCAGCAGCATTAGCGTCTCTTCCACAGATACGCAGTATTTT; CDR3: CASSISVSSTDTQYF
V: TRBV19; J: TRBJ1-2; D: .; size: .; DNA: TGTGCCAGTAGTATTGGCGGATACTATGGCTACACCTTC; CDR3: CASSIGGYYGYTF
V: TRBV5-4; J: TRBJ2-1; D: TRBD2; size: .; DNA: TGTGCCAGCAGCACTAGACTAGCGGCCAGCTCCTACAATGAGCAGTTCTTC; CDR3: CASSTRLAASSYNEQFF
V: TRBV6-5; J: TRBJ1-1; D: TRBD1; size: .; DNA: TGTGCCAGCAGGACGGGACAGCGGGCAAACACTGAAGCTTTCTTT; CDR3: CASRTGQRANTEAFF